Sequencing of this T cell receptor beta chain was carried out in a study of T cell responses to AZD1222 COVID-19 vaccine. This table comes from immunoSEQ multiplex PCR, and its TCRdb copy is limited to in-frame clones, with some not included. The sample records 90,000 to 150,000 clones, about 86% being singletons. On this clone itself: Its antigen is not identified.

Whole-study results and caveats: Reportedly, close to half of spike-specific TCRs are directed against unmutated variant regions. Every sample of the repertoires postdated the peak T cell response. Donors, mostly white British, included more females; clonal diversity was possibly underestimated.

This CDR3 region has 13 residues. Per the germline V gene, CDR1 is MNHEY and CDR2 is SVGAGI. Trimming cost V 4 bases and J 8 bases; bases outside gene matches: 7. This chain joins TRBV6-5 and TRBJ1-1; 7 nucleotides line up with TRBD1. The specimen comprised peripheral blood, sampled 28 days after the second AZD1222 dose. The TCR comes from an adult who received the AZD1222 COVID-19 vaccine. In DNA, the CDR3 is TGTGCCAGCAGTTTGCGACAGGGCGGAGAAGCTTTCTTT. Translation: CASSLRQGGEAFF.